One sample yielded the 16 T cell receptor beta chains listed below, sequenced in a study of metastatic and nonmetastatic thyroid tumors. From the PCR reads, TCRdb re-called clones with MiXCR. The sample yields some 25,000 clones, roughly a fifth seen once. Thyroid surgery was preceded by no treatment in any patient. The sequencing input was blood. These receptors all stem from a female donor with papillary thyroid cancer or a benign thyroid nodule (not recorded which). Some clones in this sample may be carry-over from other donors' samples.

This clone was recorded at least ten times. Written as DNA, the CDR3 is TGTGCCAGCAGCCCACGACAGACAGAGAATCAGCCCCAGCATTTT. Protein product: CASSPRQTENQPQHF. J is TRBJ1-5 and V is TRBV7-8; tentatively, D is TRBD1 (5 bases). With 5 bases removed from V and 4 bases from J, the gap between germline ends came to 15 bases. This CDR3 is built from 15 residues. Germline V gene data show CDR1 as SGHVS and CDR2 as FQNEAQ. Combining the CDR3 with reference TRBV7-8 and TRBJ1-5 gives the whole variable domain GAGVSQSPRYKVAKRGQDVALRCDPISGHVSLFWYQQALGQGPEFLTYFQNEAQLDKSGLPSDRFFAERPEGSVSTLKIQRTQQEDSAVYLCASSPRQTENQPQHFGDGTRLSIL.

This clone was recorded a few times. The genes are TRBV6-1 and TRBJ2-1; 8 bases align to TRBD2. Germline loops: CDR1 MNHNS, CDR2 SASEGT. V gave up 6 bases and J gave up 0 bases; unmatched junction bases: 4. The CDR3 contains 15 residues. The CDR3 DNA reads TGTGCCAGCAGAAGAAGCGGGAGCTCCTACAATGAGCAGTTCTTC. Translated, it gives CASRRSGSSYNEQFF.

The chain uses TRBV6-1 and TRBJ2-3; TRBD2 aligns across 8 bases. Germline V gene sequence: CDR1 MNHNS, CDR2 SASEGT. V lost 6 bases and J lost 8; bases outside the gene matches: 13. CDR3 length: 15 amino acids. Here the CDR3 DNA reads TGTGCCAGCAGCGCCGGACTAGCTGGAGTGGTTACGCAGTATTTT. Translating gives CASSAGLAGVVTQYF.

By sample share, this clone is medium-sized. The V gene is TRBV27, the J gene TRBJ2-7; tentatively, D is TRBD1 (6 bases). Trimming cost V 5 bases and J 6 bases, with 14 bases left between them. This CDR3 is 13 amino acids long. Germline CDR1 MNHEY, CDR2 SMNVEV (reference sequence). DNA for the CDR3: TGTGCCAGCAGTCCAGGGACATTGGGCGAGCAGTACTTC. This translates into CASSPGTLGEQYF.

This clone qualifies as medium-sized. This chain connects TRBV20-1 to TRBJ2-7; 8 nucleotides agree with TRBD1. Per the germline V gene, CDR1 is DFQATT and CDR2 is SNEGSKA (reference sequence). The CDR3 has 13 residues. Trimming at V came to 6 bases and at J to 2 bases, leaving 6 bases not matched to a gene. CDR3 in amino acids: CSAWKDRAYEQYF. CDR3 nucleotides: TGCAGTGCCTGGAAGGACAGGGCCTACGAGCAGTACTTC.

This clone was counted at least ten times. V and J are TRBV19 and TRBJ2-6; the D is unclear. Germline values: CDR1 LNHDA, CDR2 SQIVND (reference sequence). The CDR3 has 15 amino acids. V was trimmed by 1 base and J by 0 bases, leaving 4 bases between them. This CDR3 is CASSIVPSGANVLTF. The CDR3 region has the DNA TGTGCCAGTAGTATAGTGCCCTCTGGGGCCAACGTCCTGACTTTC.

This clone was detected a few times. J is TRBJ1-4 and V is TRBV12-3 or TRBV12-4; possible D gene TRBD1, 6 bases. CDR3 length: 14 amino acids. The germline V and J ends were trimmed by 4 bases and 7 bases, with 13 bases remaining between them. CDR3 sequence: CASSSTGSGEKLFF. CDR3 nucleotide sequence: TGTGCCAGCAGTTCAACAGGGTCGGGTGAAAAACTGTTTTTT.

This clone was counted many times. The chain is built from TRBV5-6 and TRBJ2-7; 7 nucleotides match TRBD2. The germline V gene encodes CDR1 SGHDT and CDR2 YYEEEE. CDR3 length: 15 amino acids. With 5 bases clipped from V and 2 bases from J, the junction kept 10 bases outside the gene matches. CDR3 loop: CASRPPGGSPYEQYF. In DNA, the CDR3 is TGTGCCAGCAGACCACCCGGGGGGTCCCCCTACGAGCAGTACTTC.

This clone was counted at least ten times. The chain recombines TRBV20-1 with TRBJ1-1, with D perhaps TRBD1 (5 bases). The CDR3 consists of 12 residues. Between the trimmed V and J ends, which lost 5 bases and 5 bases, there was a span of 12 bases. The germline V gene encodes CDR1 DFQATT and CDR2 SNEGSKA (reference sequence). The chain's CDR3 is CSAWRGDTEAFF. Written as DNA, the CDR3 is TGCAGTGCTTGGAGAGGGGATACTGAAGCTTTCTTT.

This clone was counted ten times or more. The rearrangement joins TRBV30 to TRBJ2-7; no clear D gene. The CDR3 contains 14 residues. V lost 2 bases and J lost 5, with 16 bases in between. Germline CDR1 GTSNPN, CDR2 SVGIG (reference sequence). The CDR3 here is CAWSHGRSEDEQYF. The CDR3, as DNA: TGTGCCTGGAGTCACGGACGGTCCGAGGACGAGCAGTACTTC.

This clone was recorded many times. The chain carries TRBV7-2 and TRBJ2-7; D gene uncertain. V was shortened by 0 bases and J by 6 bases, with 9 bases between the two germline ends. Germline V CDR1 and CDR2: SGHTA, FQGNSA. This CDR3 has 13 amino acids. CDR3 sequence (DNA): TGTGCCAGCAGCTTAGCCCCCATGTCCGAGCAGTACTTC. Translation gives CASSLAPMSEQYF.

This clone appeared many times. The rearrangement links TRBV9 to TRBJ2-4; TRBD1 aligns across 10 bases. The length of the CDR3 is 17 residues. Germline CDR1 and CDR2: SGDLS and YYNGEE. The J segment lost 5 bases and the V segment lost 0 bases, leaving 8 bases of the junction unmatched. This CDR3 reads CASSVAMGTGVENIQYF. The CDR3 DNA follows: TGTGCCAGCAGCGTAGCGATGGGGACAGGGGTTGAAAACATTCAGTACTTC.

Judged by abundance, this clone is medium-sized. This chain connects TRBV6-1 to TRBJ2-7; the D gene is possibly TRBD2 (5 bases). In germline, CDR1 is MNHNS, CDR2 SASEGT. The CDR3 runs to 14 residues. V was pared by 6 bases and J by 7 bases, with 19 bases between. The CDR3 here is CASRGRFYPGEQYF. The CDR3 DNA reads TGTGCCAGCAGGGGTAGGTTCTACCCGGGGGAGCAGTACTTC.

The sample holds many counts of this clone. This sequence joins TRBV2 and TRBJ1-1; the D is unclear. The V gene lost 10 bases and the J gene lost 8 bases, with 17 bases spanning the gap. Germline-derived CDR1 and CDR2 are SNHLY and FYNNEI. The CDR3 runs to 12 residues. CDR3 coding DNA: TGTGCCACGGGCGGCACGCCTACCGAAGCTTTCTTT. Protein sequence: CATGGTPTEAFF. Full variable domain (missing parts from reference TRBV2 and TRBJ1-1): EPEVTQTPSHQVTQMGQEVILRCVPISNHLYFYWYRQILGQKVEFLVSFYNNEISEKSEIFDDQFSVERPDGSNFTLKIRSTKLEDSAMYFCATGGTPTEAFFGQGTRLTVV.

By share of the sample, this clone is medium-sized. Other DNA sequences in this specimen translate into the identical CDR3. CDR3 bases: TGTGCCAGCAGTTACGGGGGGGGGTATGGCTACACCTTC. It is translated as CASSYGGGYGYTF. V usage is TRBV28 and J usage is TRBJ1-2, with a tentative D call TRBD1 (5 bases). V was cut by 4 bases and J by 5 bases, with 11 bases left in between. The CDR3 is made up of 13 amino acids. In germline, CDR1 is MDHEN, CDR2 SYDVKM.

As DNA, the CDR3 is TGTGCCAGCTTACCGGACCGAGCTGGGGAAACCCAGTACTTC. Residues: CASLPDRAGETQYF. The V and J genes are TRBV18 and TRBJ2-5, with D unresolved. Trimming cost V 7 bases and J 8 bases, with 20 bases left between them. The CDR3 runs to 14 residues. Germline values: CDR1 KGHSH, CDR2 LQKENI.